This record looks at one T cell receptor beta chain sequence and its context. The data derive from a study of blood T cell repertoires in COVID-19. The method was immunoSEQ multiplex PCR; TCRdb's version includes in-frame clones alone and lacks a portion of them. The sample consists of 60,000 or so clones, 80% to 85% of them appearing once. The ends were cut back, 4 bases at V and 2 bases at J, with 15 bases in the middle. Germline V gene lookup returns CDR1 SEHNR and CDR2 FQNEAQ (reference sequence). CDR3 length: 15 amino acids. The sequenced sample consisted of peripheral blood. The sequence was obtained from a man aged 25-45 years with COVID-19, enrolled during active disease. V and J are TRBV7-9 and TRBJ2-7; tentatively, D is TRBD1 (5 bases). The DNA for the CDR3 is TGTGCCAGCAGCTCTAGTGGGGCCAGGGCCTACGAGCAGTACTTC. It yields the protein CASSSSGARAYEQYF.